What follows are 4 T cell receptor beta chains derived from one specimen sequenced in a study of OX40 agonist ivuxolimab in advanced cancers. Assay used: immunoSEQ multiplex PCR; TCRdb lists only in-frame clones, some missing. This table holds under 70,000 clones, approximately 90% found once. Sample: CD4+ or CD8+ T cells sorted from blood, taken in a trial of the OX40 agonist ivuxolimab. Source of these receptors: an adult with an advanced solid tumor such as melanoma, head and neck, liver or kidney cancer.

The gene calls are TRBV7-2 and TRBJ1-2; D remains ambiguous. Germline CDR1 reads SGHTA; CDR2 reads FQGNSA. The V end lost 1 base, the J end lost 8 bases, and 11 bases lay between the germline ends. This CDR3 comprises 13 residues. This chain's CDR3 is CASSLGPLWGYTF. The CDR3 DNA follows: TGTGCCAGCAGCTTAGGGCCCTTATGGGGCTACACCTTC.

In this sample, this clone turned up once. This rearrangement joins TRBV10-3 to TRBJ2-5, with 9 bases matching TRBD1. The tail of the sequence fits TRBJ2-7 better, so the J call may be wrong. Germline V gene data show CDR1 as ENHRY and CDR2 as SYGVKD. This CDR3 comprises 15 residues. The CDR3 nucleotides read TGTGCCATCAGGGGGGGACAGGGACAATCCTACGAGCAGTACTTC. Encoded protein: CAIRGGQGQSYEQYF.

The chain recombines TRBV6-5 with TRBJ1-2, with TRBD1 identical over 9 bases. The CDR3 is made up of 15 amino acids. Unmatched junction bases numbered 13, after V lost 7 bases and J lost 7 bases. From germline, CDR1 is MNHEY and CDR2 SVGAGI. The CDR3 sequence is CASKLTGGGRSGYTF. The CDR3 nucleotides read TGTGCCAGCAAACTTACAGGGGGCGGCAGGTCTGGCTACACCTTC.

J is TRBJ2-5 and V is TRBV15, with D unclear. Matching the DNA end better, TRBJ2-7 makes the J call doubtful. CDR1 is LNHNV and CDR2 is YYDKDF in the germline V gene (reference sequence). The CDR3 contains 12 residues. CDR3: CATRGQGYEQYF. The CDR3, as DNA: TGTGCCACCAGGGGCCAAGGCTACGAGCAGTACTTC.